This TCR beta chain was found in a study of shared clonotypes between healthy human individuals (dated by TCRdb to the early 2020s). With regard to the full study: Three men and a couple of women, aged 18 to 49 years, made up the cohort. For each donor, CD4 naive and CD4 memory were each run on three plates, CD8 naive on two plates, and CD8 memory on one plate. The study deeply sequenced blood TCR repertoires of five healthy adults to estimate repertoire size and the extent of clonotype sharing between individuals. To increase sequencing depth and limit assay-specific biases, TCR repertoire library preparation and sequencing were carried out by different laboratories using diverse techniques. Each donor's leukapheresis produced roughly between about 0.8 and 8.9 billion PBMCs. Study-level results and caveats: Across several donors, approximately 5% of naive CD4, approximately 3.6% of naive CD8, roughly 2.2% of memory CD4, and about 0.4% of memory CD8 clonotypes were shared. Because the study included a small number of donors, the genetic and exposure-history diversity represented was limited. Higher generation probabilities were observed for clonotypes shared by all four sorted-subset donors than for non-shared clonotypes. Estimated clonotype richness was generally larger for naive than for memory subsets. Sampling was restricted to blood, and TCR repertoires in tissues likely differ from the TCR repertoires found in blood. Pairwise subsampling indicated that sequencing depth was expected to affect the degree of clonotype sharing among donors. Incomplete sequencing was indicated by rarefaction of sorted-subset datasets, despite the large sequencing depth.

Of note for this clone: There is no known antigen for this receptor. No per-base quality is available; no much larger clone lies one base away.

According to the germline V gene, CDR1 reads SQVTM and CDR2 reads ANQGSEA. From cysteine to phenylalanine, the CDR3 is 13 amino acids long. The DNA shown is the 39-base CDR3, in frame from base 1. Trimming takes 6 bases from V and 4 bases from J, and the germline ends sit 15 bases apart. Using the deep immunoSEQ assay, multiplex PCR amplified TCR CDR3 regions from genomic DNA. Extracted genomic DNA from each cell subset was spread evenly across all wells of several immunoSEQ 96-well plates, with each plate serving as a replicate. For sorted subsets, each replicate PCR was loaded with roughly 200 ng genomic DNA, equivalent to 30,000 to 35,000 T cell genomes. Purified libraries were quantified with a Qubit 3.0 fluorometer, sized on a Bioanalyzer 2100, and re-quantified with the KAPA Library Quantification kit. Every immunoSEQ 96-well plate was sequenced on a dedicated single-read 150-cycle Illumina NextSeq 550 flow cell. Per the source publication's procedure: The immunoSEQ output contained only junctional sequences without quality scores, so filtering could not match that applied to full-length reads. To assign V/J genes and CDR3, sequences were annotated using PyIR, a Python wrapper for IgBLAST v1.9, with IMGT germline references. Any read was removed if the V/J assignment was weak (E-value above 1e-6), the CDR3 was missing, or the read contained stop codons, out-of-frame junctions, or ambiguous translated residues. V3J clonotypes were defined by identical inferred V gene, J gene, and CDR3 amino acid sequence. The percentage overlap between two repertoires was calculated by dividing the number of shared unique clonotypes by the size of the smaller repertoire. RTK rarefaction, the Chao1 estimator, and Recon v2.1 estimates of unobserved clonotypes were used to assess repertoire richness. Generation probabilities were computed with OLGA for all TCRbeta clonotypes obtained by the gDNA method from several donors. TCRdb retrieved this table from immuneACCESS and kept in-frame rearrangements only. Not all clones are present; in checked studies, unresolved V genes account for under half, and no reason is known for the remainder. V and J calls plus clone size are reproduced from that table; the DNA served to infer D and trimming. This sample is represented by about 690,000 clones; about 90% of them were singletons. The ten largest account for 30% to 40% of the sample.

Healthy HIV-negative adults with no recently reported acute infections or vaccinations were included as donors. Every donor was a Caucasian adult living in Nashville, Tennessee, USA. CD8 memory samples were composed of magnetically selected CD45RO+ cells combined with CCR7-negative CD45RA+ effector memory (TemRA) cells. After blood collection by leukapheresis, PBMCs were isolated using Ficoll-Histopaque density gradient centrifugation and then cryopreserved in the vapor phase of liquid nitrogen. Analytical flow cytometry was used to check the purity and quantity of each magnetically sorted T cell population. Genomic DNA was isolated from each sorted fraction and quantified by UV absorbance on a Nanodrop 2000c.

Sequenced sample: memory CD8+ T cells from PBMCs. Read against the paper, the sample's cell subset or site label means: CD45RO+ cells pooled with CCR7-negative TemRA cells. The source of this sequence is a man younger than 35 in good health. Some clones in this sample may be carry-over from other donors' samples. This receptor chain uses TRBV29-1 and TRBJ1-1; no D gene is confidently identified. The CDR3 sequence is CSVGSRERTEAFF. The DNA reads TGCAGCGTGGGGAGTCGGGAACGCACTGAAGCTTTCTTT.